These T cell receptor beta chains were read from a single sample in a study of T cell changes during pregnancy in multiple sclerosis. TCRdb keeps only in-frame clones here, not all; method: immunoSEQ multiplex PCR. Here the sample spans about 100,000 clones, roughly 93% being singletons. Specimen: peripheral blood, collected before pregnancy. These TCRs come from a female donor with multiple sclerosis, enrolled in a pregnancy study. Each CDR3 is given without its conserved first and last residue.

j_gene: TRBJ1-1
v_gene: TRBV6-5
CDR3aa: ASSYGPGLMNTEAF

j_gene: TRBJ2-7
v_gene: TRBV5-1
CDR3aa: ASSSPSGSSYEQY

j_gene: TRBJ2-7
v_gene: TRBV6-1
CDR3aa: ASSRDRSYEQY

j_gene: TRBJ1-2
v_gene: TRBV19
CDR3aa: ASRRKTGTGHGYT

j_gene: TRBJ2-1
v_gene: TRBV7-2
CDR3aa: ASSPGFPSGYNEQF

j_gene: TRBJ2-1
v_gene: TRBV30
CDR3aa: AWSSPGLAGDEQF

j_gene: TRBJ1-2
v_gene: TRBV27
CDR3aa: ASTTAVGYGYT

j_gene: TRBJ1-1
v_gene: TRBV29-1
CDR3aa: SVPDYNTEAF

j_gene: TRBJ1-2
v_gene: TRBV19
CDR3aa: ASSILQNYGYT

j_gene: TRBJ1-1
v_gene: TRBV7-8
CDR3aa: ASSPRGRNTEAF

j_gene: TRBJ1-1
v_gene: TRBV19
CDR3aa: ASSISSTGNTEAF

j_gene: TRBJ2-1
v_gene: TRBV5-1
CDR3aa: ASSLRGLNEQF

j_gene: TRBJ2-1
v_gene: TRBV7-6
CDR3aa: ASSLAGVYNEQF

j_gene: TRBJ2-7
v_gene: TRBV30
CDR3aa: AWSWEYKNEQY

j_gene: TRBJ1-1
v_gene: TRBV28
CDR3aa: ASIVGGNTEAF

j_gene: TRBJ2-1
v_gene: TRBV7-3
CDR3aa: ASSEGGAGQHNEQF

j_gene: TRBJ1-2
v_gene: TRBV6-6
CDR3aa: ASNTAPGGGGYT

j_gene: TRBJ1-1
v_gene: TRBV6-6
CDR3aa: ASSSPRQGLGTEAF

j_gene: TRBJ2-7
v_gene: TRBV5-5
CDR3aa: ASSAGTSTTYEQY

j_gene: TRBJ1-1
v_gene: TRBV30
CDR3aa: AWSVWGSPGSTEAF

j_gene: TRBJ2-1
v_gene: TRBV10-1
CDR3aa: ASSGREGLSNEQF

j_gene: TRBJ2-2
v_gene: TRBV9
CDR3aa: ASSVAMPGELF

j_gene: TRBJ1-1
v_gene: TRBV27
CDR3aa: ASSLSYRSIEAF

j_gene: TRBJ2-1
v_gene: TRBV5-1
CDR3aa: ASSLVLNEQF

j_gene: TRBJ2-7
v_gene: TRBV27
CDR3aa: ASKDMAGGNYEQY

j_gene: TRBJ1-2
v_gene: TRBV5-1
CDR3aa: ASNPGQGRSGYT

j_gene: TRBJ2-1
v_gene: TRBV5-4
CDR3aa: ASSLVASGDWDEQF

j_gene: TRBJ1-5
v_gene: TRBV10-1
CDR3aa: ASSQGTTQPQH

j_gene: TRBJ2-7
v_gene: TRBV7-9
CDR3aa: ASSSRTSSTYEQY

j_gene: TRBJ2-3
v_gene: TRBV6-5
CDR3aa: ASSYRQGTDTQY

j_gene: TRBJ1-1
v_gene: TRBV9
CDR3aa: ASSVRQVNTEAF

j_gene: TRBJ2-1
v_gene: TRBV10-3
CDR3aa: AIRTSGGNEQF

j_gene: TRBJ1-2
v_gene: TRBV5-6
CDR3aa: ASSLRGQINYGYT

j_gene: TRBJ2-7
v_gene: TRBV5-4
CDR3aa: ASSRTGREQY

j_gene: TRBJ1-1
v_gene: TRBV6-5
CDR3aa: ASTRGGSTEAF

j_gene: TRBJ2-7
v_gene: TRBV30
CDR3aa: AWSVFADEQY

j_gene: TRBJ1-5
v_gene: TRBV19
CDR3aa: ASSIDRGVVAQH

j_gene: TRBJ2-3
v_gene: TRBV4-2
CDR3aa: ASSPRLAGRGTFTDTQY

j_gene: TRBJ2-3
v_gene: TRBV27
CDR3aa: ASSPTGGGPDTQY

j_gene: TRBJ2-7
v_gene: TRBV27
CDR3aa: ASSPRTGGAYEQY

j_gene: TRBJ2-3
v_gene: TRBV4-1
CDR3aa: ASSQDGGGGPDTQY

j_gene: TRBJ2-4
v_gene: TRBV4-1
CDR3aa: ASSPSGDPGTKNIQY

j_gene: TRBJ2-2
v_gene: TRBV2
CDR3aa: ATKEGAVVTGELF

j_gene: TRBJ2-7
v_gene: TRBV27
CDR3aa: ASSLRLRAGSRSAYEQY

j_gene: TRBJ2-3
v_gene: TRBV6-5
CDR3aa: ASSYSSTDTQY

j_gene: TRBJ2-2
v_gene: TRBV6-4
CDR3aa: ASSPGTGDTGELF

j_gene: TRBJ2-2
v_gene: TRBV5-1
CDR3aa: ASSFFPLAEPGELF

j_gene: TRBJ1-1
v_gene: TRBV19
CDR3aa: ALYVETNTEAF

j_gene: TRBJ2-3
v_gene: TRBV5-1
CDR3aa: ASSLASGDTQY

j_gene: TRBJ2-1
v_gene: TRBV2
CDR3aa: ASSDPDEQF

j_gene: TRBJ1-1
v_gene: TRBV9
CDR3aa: ASSVSQGQEAF

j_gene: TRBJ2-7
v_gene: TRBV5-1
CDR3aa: ASAHPSGGTYEQY

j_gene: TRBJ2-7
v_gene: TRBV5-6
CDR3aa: ASSTLDRAKLYEQY

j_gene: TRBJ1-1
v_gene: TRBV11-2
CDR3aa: ASSLKGAENTEAF

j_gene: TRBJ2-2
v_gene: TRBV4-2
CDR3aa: ASSQDSEGELF

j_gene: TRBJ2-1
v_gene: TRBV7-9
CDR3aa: ASSLVTSGRHNEQF

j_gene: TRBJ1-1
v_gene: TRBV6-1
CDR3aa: ASKDSPVNTEAF